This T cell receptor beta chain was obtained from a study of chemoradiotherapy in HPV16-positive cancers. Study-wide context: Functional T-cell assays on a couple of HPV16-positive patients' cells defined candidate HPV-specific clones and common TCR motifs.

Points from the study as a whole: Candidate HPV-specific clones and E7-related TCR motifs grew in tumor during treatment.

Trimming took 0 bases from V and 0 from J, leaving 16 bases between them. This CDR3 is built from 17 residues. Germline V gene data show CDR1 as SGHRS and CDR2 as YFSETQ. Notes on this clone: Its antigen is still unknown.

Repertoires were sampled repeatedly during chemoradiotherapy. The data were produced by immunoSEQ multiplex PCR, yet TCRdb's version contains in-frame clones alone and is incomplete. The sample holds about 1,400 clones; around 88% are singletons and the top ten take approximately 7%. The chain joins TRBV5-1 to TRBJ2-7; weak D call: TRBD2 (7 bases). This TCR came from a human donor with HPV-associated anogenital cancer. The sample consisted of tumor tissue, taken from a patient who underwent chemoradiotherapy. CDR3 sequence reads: CASSLGGGARSSYEQYF. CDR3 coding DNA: TGCGCCAGCAGCTTGGGAGGGGGGGCCCGGAGCTCCTACGAGCAGTACTTC.